This T cell receptor (beta chain) was observed in a study of cytomegalovirus exposure and HLA in healthy donors. Study as a whole: Later, an analysis reported that the approximately 120 validation repertoires had used the same platform as the roughly 720 first-cohort repertoires. Findings and limits, study-wide: In vitro assays verified that a few CMV-associated chains recognized CMV antigens specifically. The study flagged some 170 TCR beta chains as cytomegalovirus-associated. Most TCR sequences showed up rarely, but some public TCRs showed up in many donors.

Turning to this clone: The antigen is not known.

The V gene's germline CDR1 is MNHEY and CDR2 SMNVEV (reference sequence). CDR3 size: 15 residues. V dropped 2 bases and J dropped 3; count of bases not matched to a gene: 7. The assay was immunoSEQ multiplex PCR, and TCRdb's table has in-frame clones only and misses some. The sample shows over 150,000 clones, roughly 86% of them seen only once. The sequence derives from a man between 18 and 29 years old in good health and CMV-seropositive. The sequenced sample was PBMCs. The chain couples TRBV27 to TRBJ2-7; 7 bases line up with TRBD2. The CDR3 region has the DNA TGTGCCAGCAGTTTAGGGCGGGAGTTTTTCTACGAGCAGTACTTC. Protein: CASSLGREFFYEQYF.